This TCR beta chain was identified in a study of blood T cell repertoires in COVID-19. Study-level background: Some COVID-19 samples were acute and others convalescent; all came from the United States, Italy and Spain. Sources were T cells, B-cell-depleted T cells, or PBMCs; the material itself was cDNA or gDNA.

In the study's own analysis: Estimation of nucleated cell counts relied on the amplification of reference gene primers. The method was immunoSEQ multiplex PCR; TCRdb's version includes in-frame clones alone and lacks a portion of them. The V and J calls and clone size were taken over from that table, and D and trimming were inferred from the DNA. The data hold roughly 150,000 clones, with roughly 82% observed a single time. The CDR3 covers 15 residues. Trimming cost V 4 bases and J 7 bases; bases outside gene matches: 9. Germline loops: CDR1 SGDLS, CDR2 YYNGEE. The chain couples TRBV9 to TRBJ1-4; 8 nucleotides line up with TRBD1. The material sequenced was peripheral blood. The TCR was taken from a woman aged 45-65 years in a cohort sampled during active or convalescent COVID-19. The DNA for the CDR3 is TGTGCCAGCAGCCCTGTGCGAGACAGGGGTGAAAAACTGTTTTTT. Encoded protein: CASSPVRDRGEKLFF. The full variable domain, with the rest looked up from reference TRBV9 and TRBJ1-4, is DSGVTQTPKHLITATGQRVTLRCSPRSGDLSVYWYQQSLDQGLQFLIQYYNGEERAKGNILERFSAQQFPDLHSELNLSSLELGDSALYFCASSPVRDRGEKLFFGSGTQLSVL.